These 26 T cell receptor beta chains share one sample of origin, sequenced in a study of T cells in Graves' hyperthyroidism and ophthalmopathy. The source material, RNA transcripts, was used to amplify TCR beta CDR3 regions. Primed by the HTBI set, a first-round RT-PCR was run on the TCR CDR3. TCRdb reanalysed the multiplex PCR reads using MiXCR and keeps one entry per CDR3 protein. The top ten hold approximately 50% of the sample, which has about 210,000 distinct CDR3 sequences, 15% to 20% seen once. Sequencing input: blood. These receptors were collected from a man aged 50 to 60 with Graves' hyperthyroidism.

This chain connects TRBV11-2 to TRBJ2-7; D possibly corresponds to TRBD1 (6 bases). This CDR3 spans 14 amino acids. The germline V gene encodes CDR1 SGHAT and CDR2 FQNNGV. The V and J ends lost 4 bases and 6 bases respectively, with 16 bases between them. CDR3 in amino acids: CASSSTTGVVEQYF. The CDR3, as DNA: TGTGCCAGCAGCTCCACGACAGGCGTCGTCGAGCAGTACTTC.

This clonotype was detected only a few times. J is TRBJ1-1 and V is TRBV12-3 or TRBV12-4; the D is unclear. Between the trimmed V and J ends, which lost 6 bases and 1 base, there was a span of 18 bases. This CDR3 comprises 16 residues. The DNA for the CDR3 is TGTGCCAGCAGCCCCGGCCCTCACAATGGGAACACTGAAGCTTTCTTT. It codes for CASSPGPHNGNTEAFF.

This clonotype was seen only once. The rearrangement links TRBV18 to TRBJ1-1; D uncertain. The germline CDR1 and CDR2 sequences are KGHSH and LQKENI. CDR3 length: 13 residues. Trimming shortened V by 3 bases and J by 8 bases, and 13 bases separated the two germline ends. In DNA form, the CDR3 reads TGTGCCAGCTCACCGCCCGGCGGACCGGAAGCTTTCTTT. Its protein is CASSPPGGPEAFF.

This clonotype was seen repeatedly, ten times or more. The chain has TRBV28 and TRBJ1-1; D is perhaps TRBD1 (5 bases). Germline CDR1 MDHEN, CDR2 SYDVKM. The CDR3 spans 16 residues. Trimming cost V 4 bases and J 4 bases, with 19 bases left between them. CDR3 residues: CASSSTGLEVVTEAFF. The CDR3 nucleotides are TGTGCCAGCAGTTCCACAGGACTCGAGGTTGTCACTGAAGCTTTCTTT.

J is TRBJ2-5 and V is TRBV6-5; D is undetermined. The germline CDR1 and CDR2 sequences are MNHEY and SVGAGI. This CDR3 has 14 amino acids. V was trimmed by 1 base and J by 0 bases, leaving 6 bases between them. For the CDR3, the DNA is TGTGCCAGCAGTTACTACCAGAACCAAGAGACCCAGTACTTC. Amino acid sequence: CASSYYQNQETQYF.

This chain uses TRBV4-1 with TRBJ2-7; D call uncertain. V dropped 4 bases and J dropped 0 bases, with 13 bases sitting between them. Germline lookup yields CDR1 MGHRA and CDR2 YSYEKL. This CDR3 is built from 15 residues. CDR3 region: CASSLQWLSSYEQYF. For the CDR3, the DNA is TGCGCCAGCAGCCTCCAATGGCTGAGCTCCTACGAGCAGTACTTC.

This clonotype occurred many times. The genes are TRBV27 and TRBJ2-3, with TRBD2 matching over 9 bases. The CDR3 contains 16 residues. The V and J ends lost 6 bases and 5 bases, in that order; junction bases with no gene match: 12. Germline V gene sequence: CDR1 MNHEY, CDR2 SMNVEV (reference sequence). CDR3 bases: TGTGCCAGCAGCTCACCCCTAGCGGGATGGGGAGATACGCAGTATTTT. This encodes CASSSPLAGWGDTQYF.

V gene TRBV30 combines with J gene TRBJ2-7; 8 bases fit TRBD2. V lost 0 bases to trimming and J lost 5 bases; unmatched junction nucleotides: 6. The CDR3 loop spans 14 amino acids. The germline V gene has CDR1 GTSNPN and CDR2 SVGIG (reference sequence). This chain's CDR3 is CAWSVVAGFDEQYF. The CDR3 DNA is TGTGCCTGGAGTGTAGTAGCGGGATTTGACGAGCAGTACTTC.

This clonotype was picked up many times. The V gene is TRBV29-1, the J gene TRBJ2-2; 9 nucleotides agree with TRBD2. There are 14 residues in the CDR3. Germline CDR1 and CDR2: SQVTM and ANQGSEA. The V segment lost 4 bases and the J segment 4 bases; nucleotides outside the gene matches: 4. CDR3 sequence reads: CSVGGGRGTGELFF. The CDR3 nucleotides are TGCAGCGTTGGGGGCGGGAGGGGCACCGGGGAGCTGTTTTTT.

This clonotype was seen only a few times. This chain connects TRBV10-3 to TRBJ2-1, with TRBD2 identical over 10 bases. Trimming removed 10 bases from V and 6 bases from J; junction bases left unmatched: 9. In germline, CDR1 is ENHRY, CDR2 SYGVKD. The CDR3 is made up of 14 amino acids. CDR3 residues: CATTGLARSNEQFF. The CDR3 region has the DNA TGTGCCACCACGGGACTAGCGCGATCCAATGAGCAGTTCTTC.

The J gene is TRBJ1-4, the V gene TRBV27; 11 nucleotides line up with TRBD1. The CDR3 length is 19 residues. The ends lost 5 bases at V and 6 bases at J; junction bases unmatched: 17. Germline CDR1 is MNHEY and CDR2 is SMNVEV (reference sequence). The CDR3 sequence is CASSRSSWTGGSDHEKLFF. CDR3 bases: TGTGCCAGCAGTAGGTCTAGCTGGACAGGGGGCTCGGATCATGAAAAACTGTTTTTT.

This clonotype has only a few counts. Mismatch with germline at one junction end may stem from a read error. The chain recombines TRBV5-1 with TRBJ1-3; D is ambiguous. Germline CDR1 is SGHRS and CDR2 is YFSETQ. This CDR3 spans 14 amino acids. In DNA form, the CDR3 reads TGCACCAGCAGCTTAGTGGGGTATGGAAACACCATATATTTT. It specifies CTSSLVGYGNTIYF.

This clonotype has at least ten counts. The CDR3 sequence: CASQYSNQPQHF. The CDR3 nucleotides read TGTGCCAGCCAGTATAGCAATCAGCCCCAGCATTTT. The chain uses TRBV28 and TRBJ1-5; D unclear. Deletions cut 8 bases from V and 0 bases from J, with 5 bases between. Per germline, CDR1 MDHEN and CDR2 SYDVKM. The CDR3 runs to 12 residues.

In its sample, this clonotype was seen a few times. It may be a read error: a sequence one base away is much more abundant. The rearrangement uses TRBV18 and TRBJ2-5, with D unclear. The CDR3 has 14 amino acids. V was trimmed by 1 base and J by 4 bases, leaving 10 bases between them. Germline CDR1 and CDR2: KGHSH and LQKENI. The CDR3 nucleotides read TGTGCCAGCTCACCACAGGGCCCGGGAGAGACCCAGTACTTC. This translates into CASSPQGPGETQYF.

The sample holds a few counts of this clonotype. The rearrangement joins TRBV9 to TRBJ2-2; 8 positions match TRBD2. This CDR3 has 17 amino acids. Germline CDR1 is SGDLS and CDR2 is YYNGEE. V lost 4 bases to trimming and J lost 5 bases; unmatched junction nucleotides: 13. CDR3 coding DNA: TGTGCCAGCAGCTCCCGCGCGGGAGGAGGTCGGACCGGGGAGCTGTTTTTT. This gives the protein CASSSRAGGGRTGELFF.

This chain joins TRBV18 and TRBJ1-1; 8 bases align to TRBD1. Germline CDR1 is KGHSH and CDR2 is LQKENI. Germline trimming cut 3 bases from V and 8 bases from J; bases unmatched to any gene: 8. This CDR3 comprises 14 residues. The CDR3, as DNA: TGTGCCAGCTCACCTTGGACAGGGCGCGGCGAAGCTTTCTTT. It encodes CASSPWTGRGEAFF.

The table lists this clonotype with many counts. CDR3 nucleotide sequence: TGTGCCAGCAGCCCCCCTGTGTTTACGTATTACAATGAGCAGTTCTTC. This encodes CASSPPVFTYYNEQFF. The chain carries TRBV11-2 and TRBJ2-1, with unresolved D. Trimming cost V 5 bases and J 4 bases, with 18 bases left between them. This CDR3 is 16 amino acids long. Germline values: CDR1 SGHAT, CDR2 FQNNGV.

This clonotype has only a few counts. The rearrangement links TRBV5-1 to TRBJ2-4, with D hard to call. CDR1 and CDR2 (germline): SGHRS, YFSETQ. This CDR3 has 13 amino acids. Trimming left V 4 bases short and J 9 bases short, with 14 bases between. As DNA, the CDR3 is TGCGCCAGCAGCCCTTTCGGACGTCTCATTCAGTACTTC. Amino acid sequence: CASSPFGRLIQYF.

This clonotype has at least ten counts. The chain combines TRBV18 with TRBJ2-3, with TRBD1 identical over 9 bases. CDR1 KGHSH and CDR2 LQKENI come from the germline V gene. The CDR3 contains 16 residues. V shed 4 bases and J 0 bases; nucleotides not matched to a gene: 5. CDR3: CASSQQGAISTDTQYF. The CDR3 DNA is TGTGCCAGCTCACAACAGGGGGCGATTAGCACAGATACGCAGTATTTT.

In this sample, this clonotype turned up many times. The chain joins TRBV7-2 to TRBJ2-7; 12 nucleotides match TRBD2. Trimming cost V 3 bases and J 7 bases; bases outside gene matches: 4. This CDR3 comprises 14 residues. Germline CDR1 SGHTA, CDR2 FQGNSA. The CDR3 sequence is CASSLTSGSGEQYF. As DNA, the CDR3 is TGTGCCAGCAGCTTGACTAGCGGGAGTGGAGAGCAGTACTTC.

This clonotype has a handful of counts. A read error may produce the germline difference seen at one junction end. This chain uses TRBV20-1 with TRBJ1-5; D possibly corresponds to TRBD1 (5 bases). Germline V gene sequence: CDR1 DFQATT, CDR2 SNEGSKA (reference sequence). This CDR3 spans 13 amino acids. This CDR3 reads CSAKQGSGQPQHF. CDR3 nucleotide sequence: TGCAGCGCTAAGCAGGGCTCGGGTCAGCCCCAGCATTTT.

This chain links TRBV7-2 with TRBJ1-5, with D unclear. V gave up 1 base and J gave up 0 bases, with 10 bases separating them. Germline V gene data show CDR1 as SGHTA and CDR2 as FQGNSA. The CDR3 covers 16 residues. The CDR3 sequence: CASSLEPGYSNQPQHF. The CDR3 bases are TGTGCCAGCAGCTTAGAACCGGGATATAGCAATCAGCCCCAGCATTTT.

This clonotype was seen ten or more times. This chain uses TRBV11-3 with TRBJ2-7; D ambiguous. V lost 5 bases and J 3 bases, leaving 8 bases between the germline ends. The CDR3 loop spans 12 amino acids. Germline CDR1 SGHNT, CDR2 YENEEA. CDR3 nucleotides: TGTGCCAGCAGCCATGGGTACTACGAGCAGTACTTC. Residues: CASSHGYYEQYF.

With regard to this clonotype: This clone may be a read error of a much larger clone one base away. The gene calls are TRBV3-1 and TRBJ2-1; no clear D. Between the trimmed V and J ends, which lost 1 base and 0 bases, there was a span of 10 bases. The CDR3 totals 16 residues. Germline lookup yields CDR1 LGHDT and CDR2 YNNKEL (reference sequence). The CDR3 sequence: CASSQGADLSYNEQFF. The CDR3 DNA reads TGTGCCAGCAGCCAAGGTGCGGACCTCTCCTACAATGAGCAGTTCTTC.

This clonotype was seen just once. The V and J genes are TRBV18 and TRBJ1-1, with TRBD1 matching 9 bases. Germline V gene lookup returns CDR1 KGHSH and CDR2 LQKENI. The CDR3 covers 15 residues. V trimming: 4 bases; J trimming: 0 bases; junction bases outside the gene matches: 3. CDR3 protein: CASSLRQGVNTEAFF. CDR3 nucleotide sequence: TGTGCCAGCTCACTTCGACAGGGGGTGAACACTGAAGCTTTCTTT.

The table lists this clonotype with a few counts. CDR3 sequence reads: CASSEFSRTQPQHF. As DNA, the CDR3 is TGTGCCAGCAGTGAGTTCTCCAGGACTCAGCCCCAGCATTTT. The chain uses TRBV2 and TRBJ1-5; D uncertain. This CDR3 region has 14 residues. Trimming removed 3 bases at V and 6 bases at J, with 12 bases between. Germline V gene data show CDR1 as SNHLY and CDR2 as FYNNEI.